A selection of T cell receptor beta chains follows, all from one sample in a study of control samples from healthy donors and cancer patients. Data came from immunoSEQ multiplex PCR; TCRdb stores just in-frame clones and leaves some out. The data show 120,000 or so clones, approximately 94% seen once. What was sequenced was blood. These receptors were taken from a man aged 30 to 39 in good health. Each CDR3 is given with its conserved first and last residue. Fields, in order: D gene, J gene, V gene, clone size, CDR3 protein, CDR3 DNA. The D gene is left open where the match is weak. Clone size is given for some rows only: seen once, a few or many times, or a class if the clone is expanded.

d_gene: TRBD1
j_gene: TRBJ1-2
v_gene: TRBV2
abundance: NA
CDR3aa: CASSGDSLRNYGYTF
CDR3nt: TGTGCCAGCAGTGGGGACAGCCTCCGAAACTATGGCTACACCTTC

d_gene: NA
j_gene: TRBJ2-2
v_gene: TRBV9
abundance: NA
CDR3aa: CASSDRDFNTGELFF
CDR3nt: TGTGCCAGCAGCGACCGGGACTTCAACACCGGGGAGCTGTTTTTT

d_gene: NA
j_gene: TRBJ1-5
v_gene: TRBV7-2
abundance: NA
CDR3aa: CASSLGASNQPQHF
CDR3nt: TGTGCCAGCAGCTTAGGGGCTAGCAATCAGCCCCAGCATTTT

d_gene: TRBD2
j_gene: TRBJ2-1
v_gene: TRBV28
abundance: NA
CDR3aa: CASSLFTLAGSSYNEQFF
CDR3nt: TGTGCCAGCAGTTTATTCACCCTAGCGGGGTCCTCCTACAATGAGCAGTTCTTC

d_gene: TRBD1
j_gene: TRBJ2-7
v_gene: TRBV7-9
abundance: NA
CDR3aa: CASSLEGTATYEQYF
CDR3nt: TGTGCCAGCAGCTTAGAGGGGACAGCAACCTACGAGCAGTACTTC

d_gene: NA
j_gene: TRBJ1-1
v_gene: TRBV28
abundance: NA
CDR3aa: CASSLTGKNTEAFF
CDR3nt: TGTGCCAGCAGTTTAACAGGGAAGAACACTGAAGCTTTCTTT

d_gene: NA
j_gene: TRBJ2-1
v_gene: TRBV6-2/TRBV6-3
abundance: NA
CDR3aa: CASSYGNPIYNEQFF
CDR3nt: TGTGCCAGCAGTTACGGCAACCCCATATACAATGAGCAGTTCTTC

d_gene: NA
j_gene: TRBJ1-5
v_gene: TRBV12-3/TRBV12-4
abundance: NA
CDR3aa: CASREENQPQHF
CDR3nt: TGTGCCAGCAGAGAAGAGAATCAGCCCCAGCATTTT

d_gene: NA
j_gene: TRBJ2-1
v_gene: TRBV20-1
abundance: once
CDR3aa: CSARETTEEFF
CDR3nt: TGCAGTGCTAGAGAGACAACCGAGGAGTTCTTC

d_gene: NA
j_gene: TRBJ2-7
v_gene: TRBV7-2
abundance: NA
CDR3aa: CASSSGLAPYEQYF
CDR3nt: TGTGCCAGCAGCTCCGGACTGGCCCCCTACGAGCAGTACTTC

d_gene: TRBD1
j_gene: TRBJ1-1
v_gene: TRBV19
abundance: NA
CDR3aa: CATKGGQGNTEAFF
CDR3nt: TGTGCCACCAAAGGGGGACAGGGGAACACTGAAGCTTTCTTT

d_gene: NA
j_gene: TRBJ2-7
v_gene: TRBV5-6
abundance: NA
CDR3aa: CASSYLAGVSEQYF
CDR3nt: TGTGCCAGCAGCTACTTGGCAGGGGTAAGCGAGCAGTACTTC

d_gene: NA
j_gene: TRBJ2-3
v_gene: TRBV5-1
abundance: NA
CDR3aa: CASSLVGRTDTQYF
CDR3nt: TGCGCCAGCAGCTTGGTTGGGCGCACAGATACGCAGTATTTT

d_gene: NA
j_gene: TRBJ1-1
v_gene: TRBV30
abundance: once
CDR3aa: CACHSPGHLNTEAFF
CDR3nt: TGTGCCTGCCACAGCCCGGGACACTTGAACACTGAAGCTTTCTTT

d_gene: NA
j_gene: TRBJ2-5
v_gene: TRBV3-1/TRBV3-2
abundance: NA
CDR3aa: CASTVGGTETQYF
CDR3nt: TGTGCCAGCACCGTAGGGGGGACAGAGACCCAGTACTTC

d_gene: NA
j_gene: TRBJ2-1
v_gene: TRBV6-1
abundance: once
CDR3aa: CASSDRPYNEQFF
CDR3nt: TGTGCCAGCAGTGATCGCCCATACAATGAGCAGTTCTTC

d_gene: NA
j_gene: TRBJ2-2
v_gene: TRBV24-1
abundance: once
CDR3aa: CATSPHGGAGAANTGELFF
CDR3nt: TGTGCCACCAGTCCTCATGGGGGGGCCGGGGCCGCGAACACCGGGGAGCTGTTTTTT

d_gene: TRBD2
j_gene: TRBJ2-1
v_gene: TRBV3-1/TRBV3-2
abundance: NA
CDR3aa: CASSPRARGGGDNEQFF
CDR3nt: TGTGCCAGCAGCCCCCGAGCGCGGGGTGGGGGGGATAATGAGCAGTTCTTC

d_gene: NA
j_gene: TRBJ2-1
v_gene: TRBV19
abundance: NA
CDR3aa: CASTHSGRYNEQFF
CDR3nt: TGTGCCAGTACCCATAGCGGCCGCTACAATGAGCAGTTCTTC

d_gene: TRBD1
j_gene: TRBJ2-5
v_gene: TRBV29-1
abundance: NA
CDR3aa: CSVRAGGSETQYF
CDR3nt: TGCAGCGTAAGAGCAGGGGGCAGTGAGACCCAGTACTTC

d_gene: NA
j_gene: TRBJ2-7
v_gene: TRBV18
abundance: NA
CDR3aa: CASSNPGDGYEQYF
CDR3nt: TGTGCCAGCTCAAACCCCGGGGACGGATACGAGCAGTACTTC

d_gene: NA
j_gene: TRBJ1-2
v_gene: TRBV5-4
abundance: NA
CDR3aa: CASSSLGGYSPANYGYTF
CDR3nt: TGTGCCAGCAGCTCCTTGGGGGGATACTCCCCCGCTAACTATGGCTACACCTTC

d_gene: NA
j_gene: TRBJ1-1
v_gene: TRBV19
abundance: NA
CDR3aa: CASSWGVETEAFF
CDR3nt: TGTGCCAGTAGTTGGGGGGTTGAAACTGAAGCTTTCTTT

d_gene: NA
j_gene: TRBJ2-2
v_gene: TRBV6-2/TRBV6-3
abundance: NA
CDR3aa: CASSYSRTTGELFF
CDR3nt: TGTGCCAGCAGTTACTCCAGGACCACCGGGGAGCTGTTTTTT

d_gene: NA
j_gene: TRBJ2-3
v_gene: TRBV2
abundance: NA
CDR3aa: CASLEGGSDTQYF
CDR3nt: TGTGCCAGCCTCGAGGGGGGCTCAGATACGCAGTATTTT

d_gene: NA
j_gene: TRBJ1-5
v_gene: TRBV7-2
abundance: NA
CDR3aa: CASSLGVNQPQHF
CDR3nt: TGTGCCAGCAGCTTAGGGGTTAATCAGCCCCAGCATTTT

d_gene: NA
j_gene: TRBJ2-5
v_gene: TRBV18
abundance: NA
CDR3aa: CASSPGLRETQYF
CDR3nt: TGTGCCAGCTCACCGGGGCTCCGAGAGACCCAGTACTTC

d_gene: TRBD1
j_gene: TRBJ1-2
v_gene: TRBV4-1
abundance: NA
CDR3aa: CASSQDRTGKMPYTF
CDR3nt: TGCGCCAGCAGCCAAGATAGGACAGGGAAGATGCCCTACACCTTC

d_gene: NA
j_gene: TRBJ1-3
v_gene: TRBV7-9
abundance: NA
CDR3aa: CASSVDMKRNTIYF
CDR3nt: TGTGCCAGCAGCGTCGACATGAAAAGAAACACCATATATTTT

d_gene: NA
j_gene: TRBJ1-3
v_gene: TRBV19
abundance: NA
CDR3aa: CASKTGNGNTIYF
CDR3nt: TGTGCCAGTAAAACAGGGAATGGAAACACCATATATTTT

d_gene: TRBD1
j_gene: TRBJ1-2
v_gene: TRBV6-2/TRBV6-3
abundance: NA
CDR3aa: CASSSLDTDRLYGYTF
CDR3nt: TGTGCCAGCAGTTCCCTCGATACGGACAGGTTATATGGCTACACCTTC

d_gene: NA
j_gene: TRBJ1-1
v_gene: TRBV19
abundance: NA
CDR3aa: CASALYPTGNTEAFF
CDR3nt: TGTGCCAGTGCTCTTTATCCGACAGGGAACACTGAAGCTTTCTTT

d_gene: NA
j_gene: TRBJ2-2
v_gene: TRBV28
abundance: few
CDR3aa: CASSPNTGELFF
CDR3nt: TGTGCCAGCAGCCCGAACACCGGGGAGCTGTTTTTT

d_gene: NA
j_gene: TRBJ2-7
v_gene: TRBV19
abundance: NA
CDR3aa: CASSMGSNEQYF
CDR3nt: TGTGCCAGTAGTATGGGATCCAACGAGCAGTACTTC

d_gene: NA
j_gene: TRBJ2-3
v_gene: TRBV6-4
abundance: NA
CDR3aa: CASSAGGTDTQYF
CDR3nt: TGTGCCAGCAGTGCAGGAGGCACAGATACGCAGTATTTT

d_gene: NA
j_gene: TRBJ1-6
v_gene: TRBV6-2/TRBV6-3
abundance: NA
CDR3aa: CASNPKRGVGNSPLHF
CDR3nt: TGTGCCAGCAACCCTAAACGGGGGGTTGGTAATTCACCCCTCCACTTT

d_gene: NA
j_gene: TRBJ1-2
v_gene: TRBV7-2
abundance: NA
CDR3aa: CASSLVGVSYGYTF
CDR3nt: TGTGCCAGCAGCTTAGTCGGGGTTAGTTATGGCTACACCTTC

d_gene: TRBD2
j_gene: TRBJ2-5
v_gene: TRBV7-9
abundance: NA
CDR3aa: CASSFGLAGDLDTQYF
CDR3nt: TGTGCCAGCAGCTTCGGACTAGCGGGGGACCTCGATACCCAGTACTTC

d_gene: NA
j_gene: TRBJ1-6
v_gene: TRBV6-5
abundance: NA
CDR3aa: CASSRDRIANSPLHF
CDR3nt: TGTGCCAGCAGTCGGGACCGCATAGCGAATTCACCCCTCCACTTT

d_gene: NA
j_gene: TRBJ2-2
v_gene: TRBV11-3
abundance: NA
CDR3aa: CASSLGENTGELFF
CDR3nt: TGTGCCAGCAGCTTAGGAGAGAACACCGGGGAGCTGTTTTTT

d_gene: TRBD2
j_gene: TRBJ2-1
v_gene: TRBV4-3
abundance: NA
CDR3aa: CASSQSSSGGFEQFF
CDR3nt: TGCGCCAGCAGCCAGAGTAGTAGCGGGGGTTTTGAGCAGTTCTTC

d_gene: NA
j_gene: TRBJ1-6
v_gene: TRBV28
abundance: NA
CDR3aa: CASSFDRNSPLHF
CDR3nt: TGTGCCAGCAGTTTTGACAGAAATTCACCCCTCCACTTT

d_gene: NA
j_gene: TRBJ2-7
v_gene: TRBV5-5
abundance: NA
CDR3aa: CASSGDSGEQYF
CDR3nt: TGTGCCAGCAGCGGGGACTCTGGCGAGCAGTACTTC

d_gene: NA
j_gene: TRBJ2-1
v_gene: TRBV6-2/TRBV6-3
abundance: NA
CDR3aa: CASSYVGGQYNEQFF
CDR3nt: TGTGCCAGCAGTTACGTGGGGGGCCAATACAATGAGCAGTTCTTC

d_gene: NA
j_gene: TRBJ2-1
v_gene: TRBV19
abundance: NA
CDR3aa: CASSIKGVPYNEQFF
CDR3nt: TGTGCCAGTAGTATCAAGGGAGTACCCTACAATGAGCAGTTCTTC

d_gene: NA
j_gene: TRBJ1-1
v_gene: TRBV11-2
abundance: NA
CDR3aa: CASSLGSRGNTEAFF
CDR3nt: TGTGCCAGCAGCTTAGGTTCCCGCGGGAACACTGAAGCTTTCTTT